The clone carrying this T cell receptor beta chain was seen a few times. Antigen unknown. It was with 60 Vbeta and 13 Jbeta primers that the PCR ran. Using immunoSEQ multiplex PCR, the repertoire was profiled, and TCRdb retains in-frame clones only, with some absent. The sample carries 55,000 to 80,000 clones, 60% to 75% recorded once. The sample originates from a study of cytomegalovirus exposure and HLA in healthy donors. Study-wide points: By a later analysis, the bulk of CMV-associated TCR beta chains appeared HLA-restricted. 164 TCR beta chains were listed as cytomegalovirus-associated. Researchers reported in a later analysis that a missense DCLRE1C variant was tied to TCR beta V- and J-gene trimming.

Source material: PBMCs. The sequence was obtained from a man aged 35-49 years in good health and CMV-seropositive.

This chain's CDR3 is CASSFTGLADEKLFF. Written as DNA, the CDR3 is TGCGCCAGCAGCTTTACAGGGCTGGCGGATGAAAAACTGTTTTTT. The V and J genes are TRBV5-1 and TRBJ1-4; weak D call: TRBD1 (6 bases). The CDR3 runs 15 residues. Germline V gene sequence: CDR1 SGHRS, CDR2 YFSETQ. V dropped 2 bases and J dropped 6 bases, with 14 bases sitting between them.